The TCR beta chain described here comes from a study of cytomegalovirus exposure and HLA in healthy donors. On the study more broadly: The Caucasian-associated ancestry cluster held roughly 84% of 300 to 500 genotyped donors.

Study-level results: Generally TCR sequences proved uncommon, though certain public TCRs appeared in numerous donors. Reports described diagnosis of cytomegalovirus status by the classifier as highly specific and sensitive.

Comments on this clone: Antigen: not known.

PCR involved 60 Vbeta and 13 Jbeta primers. The assay was immunoSEQ multiplex PCR, and TCRdb's table has in-frame clones only and misses some. This sample has 130,000 or so clones, with approximately 84% found just once. Germline V CDR1 and CDR2: DFQATT, SNEGSKA (reference sequence). The CDR3 sequence is 11 residues long. V was trimmed by 8 bases and J by 5 bases, leaving 9 bases between them. The sequence came from a young woman in good health and CMV-seronegative. V and J are TRBV20-1 and TRBJ1-4; possible D gene TRBD1, 5 bases. The source material was PBMCs. The CDR3 is CSRRVNEKLFF. In DNA form, the CDR3 reads TGCAGTCGCAGGGTGAATGAAAAACTGTTTTTT.